Shown below are 16 T cell receptor beta chains from a single sample sequenced in a study of vaccination and CD4 T cells after COVID-19. Their antigens remain unidentified. Treatment of the sample: approximately nine-day PBMC culture with coronavirus spike peptide pools or control peptides (ViraFEST assay). The Oncomine TCR Beta short-read assay was applied to DNA of cultured CD4+ T cells. TCRdb fed the PCR reads into MiXCR, producing one record per CDR3 protein. The profile shows roughly 15,000 distinct CDR3 sequences, roughly 57% of them singletons. The sequencing sample was made of CD4+ T cells from blood, cultured in vitro. Every receptor here comes from a human donor who had recovered from COVID-19.

V gene TRBV7-2 combines with J gene TRBJ2-3; tentative D call: TRBD1 (5 bases). The CDR3 spans 15 residues. V lost 5 bases, J lost 0 bases, and 12 bases lay in between. The germline CDR1 and CDR2 sequences are SGHTA and FQGNSA. CDR3 sequence: CASSARQTSTDTQYF. DNA of the CDR3: TGTGCCAGCAGCGCGCGACAGACTAGCACAGATACGCAGTATTTT. The whole variable domain, filled in from reference TRBV7-2 and TRBJ2-3, reads GAGVSQSPSNKVTEKGKDVELRCDPISGHTALYWYRQSLGQGLEFLIYFQGNSAPDKSGLPSDRFSAERTGGSVSTLTIQRTQQEDSAVYLCASSARQTSTDTQYFGPGTRLTVL.

The chain is built from TRBV27 and TRBJ2-5, with D possibly TRBD2 on 6 matching bases. From germline, CDR1 is MNHEY and CDR2 SMNVEV (reference sequence). The CDR3 loop spans 13 amino acids. Trimming stripped 6 bases from V and 7 bases from J, with 15 bases between. Here the CDR3 reads CASSPRTGGTQYF. The CDR3 DNA reads TGTGCCAGCAGCCCCAGGACCGGGGGGACCCAGTACTTC.

This chain connects TRBV28 to TRBJ1-6; the match to TRBD1 covers 11 bases. The CDR3 sequence is 16 residues long. The V and J ends lost 6 bases and 10 bases, in that order; junction bases with no gene match: 11. From germline, CDR1 is MDHEN and CDR2 SYDVKM. CDR3 DNA sequence: TGTGCCAGCAGCCCAGCCAGGACAGGGGGCATGTCACCCCTCCACTTT. This sequence encodes CASSPARTGGMSPLHF.

The chain combines TRBV27 with TRBJ2-4; the D gene is possibly TRBD2 (5 bases). Deletions cut 7 bases from V and 2 bases from J, with 12 bases between. The CDR3 contains 14 residues. CDR1 MNHEY and CDR2 SMNVEV come from the germline V gene (reference sequence). Here the CDR3 reads CASTPLGTKNIQYF. The CDR3 coding sequence is TGTGCCAGCACTCCGCTCGGGACCAAAAACATTCAGTACTTC.

The rearrangement joins TRBV6-2 or TRBV6-3 to TRBJ1-5; 8 nucleotides match TRBD1. The trim removed 6 bases at V and 6 bases at J, leaving 4 bases unmatched. This CDR3 contains 13 residues. Germline V CDR1 and CDR2: MNHEY, SVGEGT. This CDR3 reads CASRDRESQPQHF. The CDR3 bases are TGTGCCAGCAGGGACAGGGAGAGTCAGCCCCAGCATTTT.

This clonotype was found a few times. The rearrangement uses TRBV5-1 and TRBJ1-5, with D unclear. The germline V gene encodes CDR1 SGHRS and CDR2 YFSETQ. The V and J ends lost 3 bases and 6 bases respectively, with 13 bases between them. This CDR3 is 14 amino acids long. The DNA for the CDR3 is TGCGCCAGCAGCTATGACGGGCAAGGTCAGCCCCAGCATTTT. Translated: CASSYDGQGQPQHF.

This clonotype was seen just once. The rearrangement uses TRBV10-1 and TRBJ1-5; 10 positions match TRBD1. V trimming: 8 bases; J trimming: 7 bases; junction bases outside the gene matches: 14. This CDR3 contains 16 residues. Germline V CDR1 and CDR2: WNHNN, SYGVQD (reference sequence). The CDR3 reads CASGPRQGAGRQPQHF. The DNA of the CDR3 is TGCGCCAGCGGACCCAGACAGGGGGCGGGGAGGCAGCCCCAGCATTTT.

This clonotype was seen a handful of times. This chain links TRBV2 with TRBJ1-3; D gene uncertain. The CDR3 has 13 residues. V was trimmed by 1 base and J by 9 bases, leaving 10 bases between them. CDR1 and CDR2 (germline): SNHLY, FYNNEI. CDR3 amino acids: CASSEGHQRTIYF. CDR3 coding DNA: TGTGCCAGCAGTGAAGGGCACCAGCGCACCATATATTTT.

DNA for the CDR3: TGTGCCAGTAGTAGGGACAGATACTATGGCTACACCTTC. Translation gives CASSRDRYYGYTF. V usage is TRBV19 and J usage is TRBJ1-2; 7 bases are shared with TRBD1. This CDR3 region has 13 residues. J lost 3 bases, V lost 4 bases, and 2 bases had no gene match. The germline V gene encodes CDR1 LNHDA and CDR2 SQIVND (reference sequence). The full variable domain, rest sourced from reference TRBV19 and TRBJ1-2, is DGGITQSPKYLFRKEGQNVTLSCEQNLNHDAMYWYRQDPGQGLRLIYYSQIVNDFQKGDIAEGYSVSREKKESFPLTVTSAQKNPTAFYLCASSRDRYYGYTFGSGTRLTVV.

This clonotype was seen a few times. The chain has TRBV19 and TRBJ2-7, with D perhaps assigned TRBD1 or TRBD2 (6 bases each). The CDR3 spans 13 residues. V was clipped by 0 bases and J by 9 bases, with 12 bases between them. The germline gives CDR1 LNHDA, CDR2 SQIVND (reference sequence). The CDR3 DNA reads as TGTGCCAGTAGTATAGATCGAGGGGGGATGCAGTACTTC. It yields the protein CASSIDRGGMQYF.

The chain employs TRBV7-2 and TRBJ2-7; 10 bases fit TRBD2. The junction had 5 bases not matched to a gene; V was cut back by 3 bases and J by 3 bases. Germline assignment: CDR1 SGHTA and CDR2 FQGNSA. This CDR3 is built from 15 residues. The CDR3 nucleotides are TGTGCCAGCAGCTTCGAGCTAGCGGGAGTCTACGAGCAGTACTTC. Its translation: CASSFELAGVYEQYF.

The chain couples TRBV15 to TRBJ1-6; no reliable D call. The CDR3 runs 12 residues. The germline V and J ends were trimmed by 0 bases and 8 bases, with 2 bases remaining between them. Germline V lookup: CDR1 LNHNV, CDR2 YYDKDF (reference sequence). The CDR3 nucleotides are TGTGCCACCAGCAGAGATGATTCACCCCTCCACTTT. The encoded protein is CATSRDDSPLHF.

This clonotype has just a few counts. The rearrangement links TRBV7-9 to TRBJ1-1; D uncertain. Per germline, CDR1 SEHNR and CDR2 FQNEAQ (reference sequence). The CDR3 sequence is 12 residues long. The V end was cut by 0 bases, the J end by 7 bases, with 6 bases between. The CDR3 is CASSLAGSEAFF. The DNA for the CDR3 is TGTGCCAGCAGCTTAGCAGGGAGTGAAGCTTTCTTT.

The chain links TRBV7-2 to TRBJ2-3; 15 nucleotides line up with TRBD2. From germline, CDR1 is SGHTA and CDR2 FQGNSA. This CDR3 has 16 residues. Trimming at V came to 3 bases and at J to 11 bases, leaving 9 bases not matched to a gene. The CDR3 sequence: CASSLGLAGGLSLQYF. CDR3 nucleotide sequence: TGTGCCAGCAGCTTGGGACTAGCGGGAGGCCTATCCTTGCAGTATTTT.

The V gene is TRBV7-6, the J gene TRBJ2-3, with D unresolved. The CDR3 totals 16 residues. Germline values: CDR1 SGHVS, CDR2 FNYEAQ. The V end was cut by 4 bases, the J end by 2 bases, with 16 bases between. The CDR3 here is CASSSGISRYTDTQYF. As DNA, the CDR3 is TGTGCCAGCAGCTCCGGAATCTCGCGTTACACAGATACGCAGTATTTT.

V gene TRBV24-1 combines with J gene TRBJ1-2; D gene unclear. The V end was cut by 0 bases, the J end by 7 bases, with 5 bases between. This CDR3 comprises 12 residues. CDR1 and CDR2 (germline): KGHDR, SFDVKD. The CDR3 loop reads CATSDLNGGYTF. The CDR3 DNA is TGTGCCACCAGTGATTTGAACGGTGGCTACACCTTC.